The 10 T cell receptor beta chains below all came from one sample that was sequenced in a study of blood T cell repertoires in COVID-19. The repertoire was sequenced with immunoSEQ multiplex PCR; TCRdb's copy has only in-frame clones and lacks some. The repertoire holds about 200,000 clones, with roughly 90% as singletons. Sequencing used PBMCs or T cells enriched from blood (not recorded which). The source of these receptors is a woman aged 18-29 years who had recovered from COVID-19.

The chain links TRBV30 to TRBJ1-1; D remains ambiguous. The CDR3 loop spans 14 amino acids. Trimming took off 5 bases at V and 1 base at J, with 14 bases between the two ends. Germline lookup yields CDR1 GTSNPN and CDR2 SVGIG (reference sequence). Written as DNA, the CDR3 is TGTGCCTGGGCTACAGTAGTGGCGAACACTGAAGCTTTCTTT. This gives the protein CAWATVVANTEAFF. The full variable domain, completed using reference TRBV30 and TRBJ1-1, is SQTIHQWPATLVQPVGSPLSLECTVEGTSNPNLYWYRQAAGRGLQLLFYSVGIGQISSEVPQNLSASRPQDRQFILSSKKLLLSDSGFYLCAWATVVANTEAFFGQGTRLTVV.

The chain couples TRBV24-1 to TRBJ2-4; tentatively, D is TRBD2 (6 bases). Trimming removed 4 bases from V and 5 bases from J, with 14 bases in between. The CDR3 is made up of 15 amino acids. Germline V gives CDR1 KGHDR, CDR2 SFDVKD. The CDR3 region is CATSETRSGENIQYF. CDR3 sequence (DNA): TGTGCCACCAGTGAAACGCGGTCGGGAGAAAACATTCAGTACTTC.

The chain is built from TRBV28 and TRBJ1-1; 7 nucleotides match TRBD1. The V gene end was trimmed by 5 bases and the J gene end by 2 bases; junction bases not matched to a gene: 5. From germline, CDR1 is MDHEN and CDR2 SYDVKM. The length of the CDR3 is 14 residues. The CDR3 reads CASSPGQINTEAFF. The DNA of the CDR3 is TGTGCCAGCAGTCCGGGACAGATAAACACTGAAGCTTTCTTT.

The CDR3 DNA follows: TGTGCCAGCAGTTTGGCTTCAGGGAGGGGTGGCTACACCTTC. Translating it yields CASSLASGRGGYTF. The chain recombines TRBV27 with TRBJ1-2, with D possibly matching TRBD1 (5 bases). The CDR3 has 14 residues. CDR1 is MNHEY, CDR2 SMNVEV, per germline (reference sequence). The V end lost 3 bases, the J end lost 7 bases, and 15 bases lay between the germline ends.

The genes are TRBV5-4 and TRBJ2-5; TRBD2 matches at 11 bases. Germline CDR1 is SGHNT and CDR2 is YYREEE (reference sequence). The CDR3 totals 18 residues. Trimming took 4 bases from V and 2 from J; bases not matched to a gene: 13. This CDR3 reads CASSRGGTSGRGQETQYF. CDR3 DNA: TGTGCCAGCAGCCGGGGAGGGACTAGCGGAAGGGGGCAAGAGACCCAGTACTTC.

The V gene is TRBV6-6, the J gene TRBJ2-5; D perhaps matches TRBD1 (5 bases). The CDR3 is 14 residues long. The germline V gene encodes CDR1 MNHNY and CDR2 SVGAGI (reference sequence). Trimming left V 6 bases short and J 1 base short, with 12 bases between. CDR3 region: CASSRDSSQETQYF. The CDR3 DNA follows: TGTGCCAGCAGCCGAGACAGCTCCCAAGAGACCCAGTACTTC.

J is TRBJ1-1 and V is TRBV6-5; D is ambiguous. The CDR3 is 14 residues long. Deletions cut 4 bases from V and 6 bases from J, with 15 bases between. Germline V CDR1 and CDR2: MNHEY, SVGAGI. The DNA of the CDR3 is TGTGCCAGCAGTTCCCATATCCGTGAGCCTGAAGCTTTCTTT. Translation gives CASSSHIREPEAFF.

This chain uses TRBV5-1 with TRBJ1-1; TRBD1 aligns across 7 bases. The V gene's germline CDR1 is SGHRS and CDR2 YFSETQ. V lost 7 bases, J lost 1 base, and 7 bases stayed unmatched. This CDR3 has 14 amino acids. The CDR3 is CASGRQGKNTEAFF. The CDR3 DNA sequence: TGCGCCAGCGGCAGACAGGGAAAGAACACTGAAGCTTTCTTT. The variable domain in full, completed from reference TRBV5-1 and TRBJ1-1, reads KAGVTQTPRYLIKTRGQQVTLSCSPISGHRSVSWYQQTPGQGLQFLFEYFSETQRNKGNFPGRFSGRQFSNSRSEMNVSTLELGDSALYLCASGRQGKNTEAFFGQGTRLTVV.

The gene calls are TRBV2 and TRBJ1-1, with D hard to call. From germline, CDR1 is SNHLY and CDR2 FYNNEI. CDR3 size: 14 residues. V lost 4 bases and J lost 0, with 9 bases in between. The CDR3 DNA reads TGTGCCAGCAGTGTGTACGGAGTGAACACTGAAGCTTTCTTT. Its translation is CASSVYGVNTEAFF.

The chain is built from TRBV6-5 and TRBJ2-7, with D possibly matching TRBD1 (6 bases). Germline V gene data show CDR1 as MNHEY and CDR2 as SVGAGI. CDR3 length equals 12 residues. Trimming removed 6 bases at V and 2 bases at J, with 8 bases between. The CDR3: CASRQGPYEQYF. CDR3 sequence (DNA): TGTGCCAGCAGGCAGGGGCCCTACGAGCAGTACTTC.